This T cell receptor delta chain was captured by sequencing in a study of gamma-delta chains in newborns, infants, children. Study-level information: Microbial exposure reportedly drives polyclonal innate γδ T cell expansion after birth.

TCRdb re-processed the reads using CATT. The sample has approximately 3,200 delta-chain clones; roughly 52% are singletons. As to this clone: A junction end diverges from the germline sequence, so it may reflect a read error. Other DNA variants within this sample encode the same CDR3.

Germline CDR1 TVYSNPD, CDR2 GDNSRS (reference sequence). The CDR3 has 13 residues. This chain joins TRDV3 and TRDJ1, with TRDD3 matching 11 bases. Input material: blood. The sequence came from a child who received the measles vaccine. CDR3 nucleotide sequence: TGTGCTCTCCCTTGGGGGATACGCGATAAACTCATCTTC. Translated, it gives CALPWGIRDKLIF.